These 3 T cell receptor beta chains came from one sample sequenced in a study of blood T cell repertoires in COVID-19. Profiling relied on immunoSEQ multiplex PCR, and the TCRdb table lists in-frame clones only, not all of them. This sample has about 270,000 clones, with approximately 88% found just once. Input material: peripheral blood. These TCRs come from a human donor with COVID-19, enrolled during active disease. The donor label of this sample is uncertain.

The chain links TRBV6-5 to TRBJ2-7; 9 positions match TRBD2. The CDR3 consists of 15 residues. CDR1 MNHEY and CDR2 SVGAGI come from the germline V gene. The junction had 7 bases not matched to a gene; V was cut back by 7 bases and J by 0 bases. The CDR3 bases are TGTGCCAGCACGGGGGGAGCGGGGGGCTCCTACGAGCAGTACTTC. Translating gives CASTGGAGGSYEQYF.

This chain connects TRBV28 to TRBJ2-7, with 7 positions matching TRBD1. This CDR3 region has 14 residues. In germline, CDR1 is MDHEN, CDR2 SYDVKM. The V segment lost 7 bases and the J segment 3 bases; nucleotides outside the gene matches: 9. CDR3 DNA sequence: TGTGCCAGCACCACCGGGACAGCGAACTACGAGCAGTACTTC. It encodes CASTTGTANYEQYF.

The chain couples TRBV18 to TRBJ2-1, with D possibly TRBD2 on 6 matching bases. Germline assignment: CDR1 KGHSH and CDR2 LQKENI. The CDR3 spans 15 residues. V lost 4 bases to trimming and J lost 16 bases, with 26 bases between them. The CDR3: CASSQGTPGSRRYFF. The CDR3 DNA reads TGTGCCAGCTCACAGGGGACTCCAGGGTCCCGGAGGTATTTCTTC. Together with reference TRBV18 and TRBJ2-1, the CDR3 gives the full variable domain: NAGVMQNPRHLVRRRGQEARLRCSPMKGHSHVYWYRQLPEEGLKFMVYLQKENIIDESGMPKERFSAEFPKEGPSILRIQQVVRGDSAAYFCASSQGTPGSRRYFFGPGTRLTVL.